Below are 23 T cell receptor beta chains sequenced from a single sample in a study of cytomegalovirus exposure and HLA in healthy donors. 60 Vbeta and 13 Jbeta primers were used in PCR. TCRdb's copy holds only in-frame clones and misses some; the assay was immunoSEQ multiplex PCR. The table includes about 94,000 clones, around three fifths detected once. The source material was PBMCs. The source of these receptors is a man between 25 and 39 years old in good health and CMV-seronegative.

This clone has only a few counts. The same CDR3 arises from other DNA sequences in this sample as well. The chain has TRBV7-3 and TRBJ2-2; 10 bases are a match to TRBD2. Trimming took 0 bases from V and 2 from J; bases not matched to a gene: 3. In germline, CDR1 is SGHTA, CDR2 FQGTGA. This CDR3 region has 17 residues. The CDR3 here is CASSLTTSGRNTGELFF. DNA of the CDR3: TGTGCCAGCAGCTTAACGACTAGCGGGCGTAACACCGGGGAGCTGTTTTTT.

DNA for the CDR3: TGCAGCGGCCGACAGGGTGGCACTGAAGCTTTCTTT. This gives the protein CSGRQGGTEAFF. The V and J genes are TRBV29-1 and TRBJ1-1, with 7 bases fitting TRBD1. The CDR3 contains 12 residues. J lost 4 bases, V lost 7 bases, and 6 bases had no gene match. Looked up from germline, CDR1 is SQVTM and CDR2 is ANQGSEA.

This chain uses TRBV5-8 with TRBJ1-3; unclear D gene. The CDR3 totals 15 residues. Per germline, CDR1 SGHTS and CDR2 YDEGEE. The V end lost 4 bases, the J end lost 4 bases, and 15 bases lay between the germline ends. This CDR3 reads CASSVDGGWGNTIYF. CDR3 DNA: TGTGCCAGCAGCGTTGACGGCGGCTGGGGAAACACCATATATTTT.

This chain uses TRBV7-3 with TRBJ2-2; 15 positions agree with TRBD2. Germline assignment: CDR1 SGHTA and CDR2 FQGTGA. Germline trimming cut 0 bases from V and 5 bases from J; bases unmatched to any gene: 1. The length of the CDR3 is 17 residues. CDR3 protein: CASSLTGLAGGTGELFF. The CDR3 coding sequence is TGTGCCAGCAGCTTAACGGGACTAGCGGGAGGTACCGGGGAGCTGTTTTTT.

This rearrangement joins TRBV11-3 to TRBJ2-7; 7 bases agree with TRBD1. This CDR3 has 13 amino acids. Germline values: CDR1 SGHNT, CDR2 YENEEA. J gave up 5 bases and V 5 bases, and 6 bases lay outside the gene matches. CDR3 residues: CASSPPTGNEQYF. The CDR3, as DNA: TGTGCCAGCAGCCCCCCGACAGGGAACGAGCAGTACTTC.

The chain is built from TRBV7-8 and TRBJ2-5; the match to TRBD2 covers 10 bases. The CDR3 loop spans 16 amino acids. CDR1 is SGHVS and CDR2 is FQNEAQ in the germline V gene. V was pared by 0 bases and J by 4 bases, with 5 bases of the junction left unmatched. CDR3 loop: CASSLAAGGPLETQYF. The DNA for the CDR3 is TGTGCCAGCAGCTTAGCAGCGGGGGGGCCCCTAGAGACCCAGTACTTC.

The V and J genes are TRBV15 and TRBJ1-1; D is unclear. The CDR3 sequence is 16 residues long. Germline V gives CDR1 LNHNV, CDR2 YYDKDF (reference sequence). V was pared by 2 bases and J by 7 bases, with 20 bases between. CDR3 loop: CATSRPSSFRTGEAFF. As DNA, the CDR3 is TGTGCCACCAGCAGACCTTCCAGCTTCCGTACGGGTGAAGCTTTCTTT.

The chain links TRBV13 to TRBJ2-2, with 11 bases identical to TRBD2. With V trimmed by 5 bases and J by 9 bases, 11 bases remained unmatched. Per germline, CDR1 PRHDT and CDR2 FYEKMQ (reference sequence). The length of the CDR3 is 16 residues. The CDR3 spells CASSPGLAGPRRELFF. The CDR3 DNA reads as TGTGCCAGCAGCCCAGGACTAGCGGGCCCCCGGAGGGAGCTGTTTTTT.

The rearrangement joins TRBV6-6 to TRBJ2-3; 7 bases map to TRBD1. The CDR3 sequence is 14 residues long. J gave up 0 bases and V 6 bases, and 3 bases lay outside the gene matches. Per the germline V gene, CDR1 is MNHNY and CDR2 is SVGAGI (reference sequence). The CDR3 protein is CASSVQGSTDTQYF. Here the CDR3 DNA reads TGTGCCAGCAGCGTACAGGGGAGCACAGATACGCAGTATTTT.

J is TRBJ1-1 and V is TRBV6-5; no definite D call. There are 13 residues in the CDR3. V was pared by 6 bases and J by 0 bases, with 8 bases between. Germline V lookup: CDR1 MNHEY, CDR2 SVGAGI. CDR3 region: CASRHMMNTEAFF. The CDR3, as DNA: TGTGCCAGCAGACACATGATGAACACTGAAGCTTTCTTT.

Only one count was recorded for this clone. J is TRBJ1-1 and V is TRBV19; possibly TRBD1 for D (6 bases). This CDR3 is 14 amino acids long. The V end was cut by 5 bases, the J end by 7 bases, with 17 bases between. CDR1 is LNHDA and CDR2 is SQIVND in the germline V gene (reference sequence). The CDR3 region has the DNA TGTGCCAGTAGTGAGACAGGAGGAACCATTGAAGCTTTCTTT. Its protein is CASSETGGTIEAFF.

V gene TRBV30 combines with J gene TRBJ2-7; 9 nucleotides line up with TRBD2. Germline V CDR1 and CDR2: GTSNPN, SVGIG (reference sequence). The trim removed 3 bases at V and 3 bases at J, leaving 6 bases unmatched. The CDR3 has 14 residues. Here the CDR3 reads CAWRSHSGSYEQYF. CDR3 in DNA: TGTGCCTGGAGATCCCATAGCGGGAGCTACGAGCAGTACTTC.

This sequence joins TRBV5-5 and TRBJ1-3; D possibly corresponds to TRBD1 (5 bases). Germline V gene data show CDR1 as SGHKS and CDR2 as YYEKEE (reference sequence). V shed 4 bases and J shed 2 bases, with 13 bases lying between them. This CDR3 has 15 residues. DNA of the CDR3: TGTGCCAGCAGCGTGACCCCAGGGACTGGAAACACCATATATTTT. Translation gives CASSVTPGTGNTIYF. Filled out from reference TRBV5-5 and TRBJ1-3, the complete variable domain reads DAGVTQSPTHLIKTRGQQVTLRCSPISGHKSVSWYQQVLGQGPQFIFQYYEKEERGRGNFPDRFSARQFPNYSSELNVNALLLGDSALYLCASSVTPGTGNTIYFGEGSWLTVV.

The CDR3 sequence: CASSHRGGGANVLTF. For the CDR3, the DNA is TGTGCCAGCAGCCACAGGGGCGGCGGGGCCAACGTCCTGACTTTC. This sequence joins TRBV5-5 and TRBJ2-6; the match to TRBD1 covers 7 bases. Per the germline V gene, CDR1 is SGHKS and CDR2 is YYEKEE (reference sequence). The CDR3 covers 15 residues. Losses at the gene ends were 4 bases for V and 4 bases for J; bases not matched to a gene: 5.

The chain couples TRBV15 to TRBJ2-3; TRBD2 is a possible D gene (5 bases). Trimming removed 3 bases at V and 0 bases at J, with 10 bases between. The length of the CDR3 is 15 residues. Germline loops: CDR1 LNHNV, CDR2 YYDKDF (reference sequence). The CDR3 sequence is CATSRRLPSTDTQYF. CDR3 DNA: TGTGCCACCAGCAGGAGACTACCTAGCACAGATACGCAGTATTTT.

There are a few counts of this clone. The chain couples TRBV18 to TRBJ2-6; no clear D gene. V was pared by 5 bases and J by 2 bases, with 7 bases between. CDR3 length equals 14 residues. Germline CDR1 is KGHSH and CDR2 is LQKENI. Here the CDR3 DNA reads TGTGCCAGCTCAGCGGTCCCTGGGGCCAACGTCCTGACTTTC. Encoded protein: CASSAVPGANVLTF.

Only one count was recorded for this clone. The chain recombines TRBV27 with TRBJ2-7; 14 nucleotides line up with TRBD2. The junction had 32 bases not matched to a gene; V was cut back by 3 bases and J by 7 bases. The CDR3 length is 24 residues. CDR1 is MNHEY and CDR2 is SMNVEV in the germline V gene (reference sequence). CDR3 sequence reads: CASSFYRRTSGRSDRPYYGGEQYF. CDR3 sequence (DNA): TGTGCCAGCAGTTTCTACCGTCGGACTAGCGGGAGGTCGGATAGGCCATATTATGGGGGTGAGCAGTACTTC.

This clone showed up just once. The genes are TRBV5-6 and TRBJ1-1, with 7 bases that match TRBD1. Per germline, CDR1 SGHDT and CDR2 YYEEEE. The CDR3 runs to 13 residues. J gave up 13 bases and V 4 bases, and 13 bases lay outside the gene matches. Written as DNA, the CDR3 is TGTGCCAGCAGCAACGAGGAGGGGGCGAGTCTTTTCTTT. Amino acids: CASSNEEGASLFF.

The V call is TRBV7-6, the J call TRBJ2-7; 10 bases match TRBD1. Trimming removed 5 bases from V and 9 bases from J; junction bases left unmatched: 10. Germline loops: CDR1 SGHVS, CDR2 FNYEAQ. The CDR3 runs 14 residues. CDR3 region: CASSVRQGAGGQYF. The CDR3 DNA follows: TGTGCCAGCAGCGTACGACAGGGGGCCGGCGGGCAGTACTTC.

In its sample, this clone was seen a few times. The gene calls are TRBV19 and TRBJ1-4, with 9 bases aligning to TRBD1. The V and J ends lost 8 bases and 1 base, in that order; junction bases with no gene match: 2. The CDR3 extends over 14 amino acids. Per the germline V gene, CDR1 is LNHDA and CDR2 is SQIVND (reference sequence). CDR3 DNA sequence: TGTGCCAGTGGGACAGGGAGAACTAATGAAAAACTGTTTTTT. Translated: CASGTGRTNEKLFF.

This chain joins TRBV4-3 and TRBJ1-5; TRBD1 aligns across 7 bases. In germline, CDR1 is LGHNA, CDR2 YSLEER. The CDR3 covers 15 residues. Trimming took 0 bases from V and 1 from J; bases not matched to a gene: 0. The CDR3 DNA is TGCGCCAGCAGCCAAGAGGACAGGAGCAATCAGCCCCAGCATTTT. This encodes CASSQEDRSNQPQHF.

The CDR3 DNA is TGTGCCAGCAGCTTAGTTTCGGGGGGTTACGAGCAGTACTTC. The encoded protein is CASSLVSGGYEQYF. This sequence joins TRBV7-9 and TRBJ2-7; TRBD2 matches at 7 bases. V shed 1 base and J 4 bases; nucleotides not matched to a gene: 4. This CDR3 has 14 residues. CDR1 is SEHNR, CDR2 FQNEAQ, per germline (reference sequence).

The chain couples TRBV19 to TRBJ1-2, with D perhaps matching TRBD1 (5 bases). V lost 5 bases to trimming and J lost 8 bases, with 18 bases between them. Germline CDR1 reads LNHDA; CDR2 reads SQIVND (reference sequence). The CDR3 length is 14 residues. The CDR3 coding sequence is TGTGCCAGTAGTGCGGGACCACCTCGGGAAGGCTACACCTTC. It is translated as CASSAGPPREGYTF. Full variable domain (missing parts from reference TRBV19 and TRBJ1-2): DGGITQSPKYLFRKEGQNVTLSCEQNLNHDAMYWYRQDPGQGLRLIYYSQIVNDFQKGDIAEGYSVSREKKESFPLTVTSAQKNPTAFYLCASSAGPPREGYTFGSGTRLTVV.